These T cell receptor beta chains were read from a single sample in a study of blood T cell repertoires in COVID-19. Data came from immunoSEQ multiplex PCR; TCRdb stores just in-frame clones and leaves some out. Of hundreds of thousands of clones in the sample, about 73% were seen once. Sequencing was performed on peripheral blood. The receptors shown here come from a woman of 80 years or more with acute or convalescent COVID-19. Both conserved end residues are part of each CDR3. Fields, in order: V gene, CDR3 protein.

V: TRBV9; CDR3: CASSVSSGLAPTDTQYF
V: TRBV11-2; CDR3: CASSLVLAGPSGNTGELFF
V: TRBV4-2; CDR3: CASSQITNLNTGELFF
V: TRBV19; CDR3: CASSIMRVADGYTF
V: TRBV7-3; CDR3: CASSPGGGLAGTYEQYF
V: TRBV28; CDR3: CASSLRGEKLFF
V: TRBV4-3; CDR3: CASSRIQGDSPLHF
V: TRBV19; CDR3: CASSRRQGGSYNSPLHF
V: TRBV11-1; CDR3: CASGGAFPDTQYF
V: TRBV5-4; CDR3: CASSKGLGGQETQYF
V: TRBV29-1; CDR3: CSVAVGKNTEAFF
V: TRBV6-5; CDR3: CASSRTSGRVEEQFF
V: TRBV6-5; CDR3: CASGSGRGNQPQHF
V: TRBV7-9; CDR3: CASSHKRQGVRGANVLTF
V: TRBV6-6; CDR3: CASSYSMGPSTEAFF
V: TRBV7-9; CDR3: CASSLINFRRDTQYF
V: TRBV6-5; CDR3: CASSGGLALDTQYF
V: TRBV7-6; CDR3: CAGGTIEAFF
V: TRBV6-5; CDR3: CASTRLAGADTQYF
V: TRBV11-1; CDR3: CASRSEAVNTGELFF
V: TRBV3-1/TRBV3-2; CDR3: CASSQATGRSEKLFF
V: TRBV2; CDR3: CASREYRNANEKLFF
V: TRBV19; CDR3: CASSILGQGFNYGYTF